This T cell receptor beta chain was found in a study of early T cells in non-severe SARS-CoV-2 infection. One entry per CDR3 protein, called by TCRdb with MiXCR from the 5' RACE reads. This sample carries 65,000 to 90,000 distinct CDR3 sequences, 12% of them seen once, and the ten largest clones take around 7%. This clonotype was detected a few times. The sequencing sample was made of whole blood. This receptor was taken from an adult who was a healthcare worker with PCR-confirmed SARS-CoV-2 infection or an uninfected control (not recorded which).

The CDR3 loop reads CASSFRTETYSNQPQHF. DNA of the CDR3: TGTGCCAGCAGTTTCAGGACAGAAACCTATAGCAATCAGCCCCAGCATTTT. The chain links TRBV12-3 or TRBV12-4 to TRBJ1-5, with D perhaps TRBD1 (6 bases). V lost 3 bases and J lost 0, with 15 bases in between. This CDR3 contains 17 residues.